The source of this TCR beta chain is a study of blood T cell repertoires in COVID-19. The CDR3 loop spans 16 amino acids. Germline loops: CDR1 SGHTA, CDR2 FQGTGA. After removal of 4 bases from V and 4 bases from J, the junction contained 7 bases not matched to a gene. As processed by the authors: Amplification of reference gene primers was used by the study to estimate nucleated cell counts. TCRdb's copy holds only in-frame clones and misses some; the assay was immunoSEQ multiplex PCR. V and J calls and clone size are given by that table; D and trimming were obtained from the DNA. The data hold under 250,000 clones, with approximately 91% observed a single time.

V is TRBV7-3 and J is TRBJ2-2; 9 bases match TRBD1. Sequencing used peripheral blood. This clonotype was sampled from a man between 60 and 75 years old who had recovered from COVID-19. CDR3 sequence (DNA): TGTGCCAGCAGCTCAATAGACAGGGGGTTCACCGGGGAGCTGTTTTTT. This codes for CASSSIDRGFTGELFF.